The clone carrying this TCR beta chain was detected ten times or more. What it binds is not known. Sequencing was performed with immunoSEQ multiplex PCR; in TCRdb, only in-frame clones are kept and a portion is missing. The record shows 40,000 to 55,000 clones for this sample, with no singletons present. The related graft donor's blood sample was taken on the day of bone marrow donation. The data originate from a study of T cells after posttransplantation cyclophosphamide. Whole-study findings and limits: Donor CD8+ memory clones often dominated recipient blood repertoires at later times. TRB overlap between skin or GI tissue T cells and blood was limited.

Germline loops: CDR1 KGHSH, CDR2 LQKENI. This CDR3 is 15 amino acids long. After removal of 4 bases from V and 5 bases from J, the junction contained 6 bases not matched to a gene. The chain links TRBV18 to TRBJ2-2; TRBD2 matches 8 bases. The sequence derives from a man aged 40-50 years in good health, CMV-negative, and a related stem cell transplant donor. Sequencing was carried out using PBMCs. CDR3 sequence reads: CASSQTSDPTGELFF. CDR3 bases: TGTGCCAGCTCACAGACTAGCGATCCGACCGGGGAGCTGTTTTTT.